The sequence of this T cell receptor beta chain was determined in a study of T cell responses to AZD1222 COVID-19 vaccine. Deletions cut 0 bases from V and 7 bases from J, with 12 bases between. There are 14 residues in the CDR3. Germline-derived CDR1 and CDR2 are SGHVS and FQNEAQ. Assay used: immunoSEQ multiplex PCR; TCRdb lists only in-frame clones, some missing. The data show fewer than 85,000 clones, roughly 87% seen once. V and J are TRBV7-8 and TRBJ1-2, with D possibly being TRBD1 (5 bases). This specimen was peripheral blood, taken 28 days after the second AZD1222 dose. The clonotype originates from an adult who received the AZD1222 COVID-19 vaccine. The CDR3 coding sequence is TGTGCCAGCAGCTTAGCCCGGGACTGGGTTGGCTACACCTTC. Translated: CASSLARDWVGYTF.